This passage covers 17 T cell receptor beta chains from one sample sequenced in a study of CD8 T cells in Susac syndrome. cDNA came from about 0.46 to 1 ug RNA primed by random hexamers. One entry per CDR3 protein, called by TCRdb with MiXCR from the immunoSEQ multiplex PCR reads. The sample comprises 150,000 to 200,000 distinct CDR3 sequences, approximately 95% of which are singletons, and about 0.17% rests with the top ten. Sequencing input: CD8+ T cells from PBMCs. The receptors come from a human donor with Susac syndrome.

The chain uses TRBV20-1 and TRBJ1-2; 9 bases agree with TRBD1. The CDR3 contains 18 residues. Germline V gene sequence: CDR1 DFQATT, CDR2 SNEGSKA (reference sequence). J gave up 1 base and V 3 bases, and 15 bases lay outside the gene matches. CDR3 sequence reads: CSASGATGGPFINYGYTF. The CDR3 nucleotides are TGCAGTGCTAGTGGGGCTACAGGGGGCCCTTTTATTAACTATGGCTACACCTTC.

The J gene is TRBJ2-7, the V gene TRBV10-3, with D tentatively TRBD1 (6 bases). CDR3 size: 13 residues. V was trimmed by 3 bases and J by 5 bases, leaving 11 bases between them. CDR1 and CDR2 (germline): ENHRY, SYGVKD. CDR3 coding DNA: TGTGCCATCAGTGATGGGGGCTACCACGAGCAGTACTTC. Its protein is CAISDGGYHEQYF.

V gene TRBV12-3 or TRBV12-4 combines with J gene TRBJ2-1, with 9 bases identical to TRBD2. V shed 6 bases, J shed 6 bases, and the junction held 3 bases outside the gene matches. The CDR3 covers 13 residues. The DNA of the CDR3 is TGTGCCAGCAGGCCGACTAGCGGCAATGAGCAGTTCTTC. Translated: CASRPTSGNEQFF.

This chain links TRBV6-5 with TRBJ2-7, with D perhaps TRBD2 (5 bases). The CDR3 spans 13 residues. CDR1 and CDR2 (germline): MNHEY, SVGAGI. Trimming removed 3 bases from V and 6 bases from J, with 12 bases in between. The CDR3 spells CASSYRLAGEQYF. CDR3 bases: TGTGCCAGCAGTTATCGGCTAGCTGGCGAGCAGTACTTC.

The rearrangement joins TRBV7-3 to TRBJ2-1; D remains ambiguous. Germline CDR1 is SGHTA and CDR2 is FQGTGA. The CDR3 sequence is 14 residues long. V was shortened by 3 bases and J by 4 bases, with 10 bases between the two germline ends. The CDR3 protein is CASSLGSAYNEQFF. The CDR3 DNA is TGTGCCAGCAGCTTGGGATCCGCATACAATGAGCAGTTCTTC.

This clonotype occurred once. The chain recombines TRBV12-3 or TRBV12-4 with TRBJ2-2; D is tentatively TRBD1 or TRBD2 (5 bases each). V shed 8 bases and J shed 3 bases, with 7 bases lying between them. The length of the CDR3 is 12 residues. The CDR3, as DNA: TGTGCCAGCGGGACCTACACCGGGGAGCTGTTTTTT. This translates into CASGTYTGELFF.

V is TRBV9 and J is TRBJ2-7, with a weak D call TRBD2 (6 bases). Deletions cut 2 bases from V and 2 bases from J, with 11 bases between. CDR3 length: 14 amino acids. Per the germline V gene, CDR1 is SGDLS and CDR2 is YYNGEE. CDR3 nucleotide sequence: TGTGCCAGCAGCGTGGAGGGAGCGACCTACGAGCAGTACTTC. Protein: CASSVEGATYEQYF.

CDR3 region: CASGREVSGELFF. CDR3 sequence (DNA): TGTGCCAGCGGGAGGGAGGTTTCCGGGGAGCTGTTTTTT. The chain carries TRBV2 and TRBJ2-2, with 7 bases identical to TRBD2. J was trimmed by 6 bases and V by 8 bases; bases with no gene match: 6. The CDR3 extends over 13 amino acids. Germline CDR1 and CDR2: SNHLY and FYNNEI.

V usage is TRBV13 and J usage is TRBJ2-1; D not certain. This CDR3 spans 14 amino acids. Trimming left V 0 bases short and J 4 bases short, with 7 bases between. CDR1 and CDR2 from the germline V gene are PRHDT and FYEKMQ (reference sequence). CDR3 coding DNA: TGTGCCAGCAGCTTAGGCCGCACATACAATGAGCAGTTCTTC. As protein: CASSLGRTYNEQFF. The whole variable domain, remainder taken from reference TRBV13 and TRBJ2-1, is AAGVIQSPRHLIKEKRETATLKCYPIPRHDTVYWYQQGPGQDPQFLISFYEKMQSDKGSIPDRFSAQQFSDYHSELNMSSLELGDSALYFCASSLGRTYNEQFFGPGTRLTVL.

The chain recombines TRBV6-5 with TRBJ1-5, with 10 bases fitting TRBD1. Germline V CDR1 and CDR2: MNHEY, SVGAGI. This CDR3 is built from 13 residues. V lost 6 bases to trimming and J lost 8 bases; unmatched junction nucleotides: 4. This CDR3 reads CASRSTGGEPQHF. CDR3 nucleotide sequence: TGTGCCAGCAGATCGACAGGGGGCGAGCCCCAGCATTTT.

This rearrangement joins TRBV3-1 to TRBJ2-7; D is uncertain. V lost 4 bases to trimming and J lost 5 bases, with 12 bases between them. There are 13 residues in the CDR3. Germline loops: CDR1 LGHDT, CDR2 YNNKEL (reference sequence). The CDR3 loop is CASSPSWVDEQYF. CDR3 nucleotides: TGTGCCAGCAGCCCGTCCTGGGTGGACGAGCAGTACTTC.

V and J are TRBV19 and TRBJ1-5; D gene unclear. V was trimmed by 3 bases and J by 6 bases, leaving 6 bases between them. CDR3 length: 12 residues. The germline V gene has CDR1 LNHDA and CDR2 SQIVND (reference sequence). DNA of the CDR3: TGTGCCAGTAGTATCGCCGGTCAGCCCCAGCATTTT. The encoded protein is CASSIAGQPQHF.

This clonotype was observed once. The chain couples TRBV28 to TRBJ2-7; D possibly matches TRBD1 or TRBD2 (6 bases each). The germline V gene encodes CDR1 MDHEN and CDR2 SYDVKM. Between the trimmed V and J ends, which lost 3 bases and 10 bases, there was a span of 13 bases. CDR3 length: 12 amino acids. This chain's CDR3 is CASSFETGGQYF. Here the CDR3 DNA reads TGTGCCAGCAGTTTTGAGACCGGGGGCCAGTACTTC.

This chain connects TRBV28 to TRBJ2-7; tentative D call: TRBD2 (6 bases). Trimming shortened V by 6 bases and J by 0 bases, and 12 bases separated the two germline ends. Germline assignment: CDR1 MDHEN and CDR2 SYDVKM. CDR3 size: 14 residues. CDR3 nucleotide sequence: TGTGCCAGCAGCCTGACTAGTTCCTCCTACGAGCAGTACTTC. It yields the protein CASSLTSSSYEQYF.

The rearrangement uses TRBV19 and TRBJ2-7; unclear D gene. CDR3 length: 13 amino acids. From germline, CDR1 is LNHDA and CDR2 SQIVND (reference sequence). V was trimmed by 3 bases and J by 2 bases, leaving 8 bases between them. The CDR3 DNA reads as TGTGCCAGTAGTATGGACGTTACCTACGAGCAGTACTTC. Its translation is CASSMDVTYEQYF.

V and J are TRBV13 and TRBJ1-2; weak D call: TRBD1 (5 bases). Germline lookup yields CDR1 PRHDT and CDR2 FYEKMQ (reference sequence). Trimming left V 5 bases short and J 2 bases short, with 9 bases between. CDR3 length: 13 residues. The CDR3 DNA reads TGTGCCAGCAGCACCGGGGCCAACTATGGCTACACCTTC. The encoded protein is CASSTGANYGYTF. The full variable domain, in which reference TRBV13 and TRBJ1-2 provide the parts outside the CDR3, is AAGVIQSPRHLIKEKRETATLKCYPIPRHDTVYWYQQGPGQDPQFLISFYEKMQSDKGSIPDRFSAQQFSDYHSELNMSSLELGDSALYFCASSTGANYGYTFGSGTRLTVV.

Only one count was recorded for this clonotype. The chain recombines TRBV14 with TRBJ1-2; D gene unclear. Trimming shortened V by 0 bases and J by 4 bases, and 9 bases separated the two germline ends. The V gene's germline CDR1 is SGHDN and CDR2 FVKESK. The CDR3 has 14 residues. The CDR3 region has the DNA TGTGCCAGCAGCCAAGATGTCCAGAGCTATGGCTACACCTTC. This sequence encodes CASSQDVQSYGYTF.